The source of this T cell receptor beta chain is a study of blood T cell repertoires in COVID-19. Study at large: The cDNA or gDNA used as material had been derived from T cells, B-cell-depleted T cells, or PBMCs.

TCRdb's copy holds only in-frame clones and misses some; the assay was immunoSEQ multiplex PCR. The sample has roughly 150,000 clones, 70% to 80% seen once; the top ten hold 10% to 11%. The CDR3 has 14 residues. CDR1 GTSNPN and CDR2 SVGIG come from the germline V gene (reference sequence). The junction had 8 bases not matched to a gene; V was cut back by 2 bases and J by 5 bases. The V and J genes are TRBV30 and TRBJ1-1; 7 bases line up with TRBD1. Sequenced sample: peripheral blood. The TCR comes from a man in his sixties who had recovered from COVID-19. CDR3 residues: CAWSRGTEHTEAFF. In nucleotides, the CDR3 is TGTGCCTGGAGTAGAGGGACAGAGCATACTGAAGCTTTCTTT.